Listed here are 5 T cell receptor beta chains from one sample, sequenced in a study of T-cell reconstitution after alpha-beta-depleted transplantation in children. It was with unique molecular identifiers that the TCRbeta library was prepared. MiXCR was run by TCRdb on the PCR reads, yielding one entry per CDR3 protein. The sample lists about 110,000 distinct CDR3 sequences; 10% were seen once. Here the sequenced sample was PBMCs from the stem cell graft donor, taken from the stem cell graft. The receptor set was obtained from a human donor who donated a stem cell graft to a child with acute lymphoblastic leukemia.

V and J are TRBV5-1 and TRBJ2-1; 11 nucleotides agree with TRBD2. Per germline, CDR1 SGHRS and CDR2 YFSETQ. The CDR3 is made up of 15 amino acids. J gave up 6 bases and V 0 bases, and 2 bases lay outside the gene matches. In DNA form, the CDR3 reads TGCGCCAGCAGCTTGGTAGCGGGGGGGTTCAATGAGCAGTTCTTC. It codes for CASSLVAGGFNEQFF.

The rearrangement uses TRBV18 and TRBJ2-5; 8 bases fit TRBD1. The CDR3 is 14 residues long. Per germline, CDR1 KGHSH and CDR2 LQKENI. The junction had 7 bases not matched to a gene; V was cut back by 5 bases and J by 5 bases. CDR3 sequence (DNA): TGTGCCAGCTCATCGGGGACAGGCCGGGAGACCCAGTACTTC. Protein: CASSSGTGRETQYF.

Ten or more counts support this clonotype. The genes are TRBV11-2 and TRBJ1-4; D may be TRBD1 (6 bases). Germline values: CDR1 SGHAT, CDR2 FQNNGV. CDR3 length: 16 amino acids. Trimming left V 4 bases short and J 0 bases short, with 12 bases between. CDR3 sequence: CASSSDSLATNEKLFF. The CDR3 DNA reads TGTGCCAGCAGCTCGGACAGCCTTGCAACTAATGAAAAACTGTTTTTT. The full variable domain, completed using reference TRBV11-2 and TRBJ1-4, is EAGVAQSPRYKIIEKRQSVAFWCNPISGHATLYWYQQILGQGPKLLIQFQNNGVVDDSQLPKDRFSAERLKGVDSTLKIQPAKLEDSAVYLCASSSDSLATNEKLFFGSGTQLSVL.

A remark on this clonotype: Compared with germline, one end of the junction differs, possibly owing to a read error. This chain connects TRBV6-2 or TRBV6-3 to TRBJ2-7; D perhaps matches TRBD1 (6 bases). CDR1 is MNHEY and CDR2 is SVGEGT in the germline V gene. CDR3 length equals 20 residues. The chain's CDR3 is CAGSYSQSRLQQGSSYEQYF. The CDR3, as DNA: TGTGCCGGCAGTTACTCCCAAAGCCGCCTACAGCAGGGGAGCTCCTACGAGCAGTACTTC.

This clonotype has a handful of counts. This chain joins TRBV4-3 and TRBJ2-4; TRBD2 aligns across 10 bases. The CDR3 runs to 14 residues. Germline CDR1 and CDR2: LGHNA and YSLEER. J lost 6 bases, V lost 4 bases, and 3 bases had no gene match. CDR3 nucleotide sequence: TGCGCCAGCAGCCTAGCGGGAGGAACAAACATTCAGTACTTC. It codes for CASSLAGGTNIQYF.